Listed here are 7 T cell receptor beta chains from one sample, sequenced in a study of blood T cells in healthy people across ages. Then a second PCR, running roughly 6 to 12 cycles, was carried out with a sample-barcoded 5' primer and a J-beta primer mix. Each CDR3 protein gets one entry after TCRdb re-called the 5' RACE reads with MiXCR. In the table there are roughly 2 million distinct CDR3 sequences, about 50% of which are singletons. The sequenced sample was blood. The origin of the receptors is a woman aged 40 to 55 in good health.

The V gene is TRBV7-2, the J gene TRBJ2-5; D perhaps matches TRBD2 (6 bases). Germline V gene sequence: CDR1 SGHTA, CDR2 FQGNSA. Deletions cut 1 base from V and 5 bases from J, with 14 bases between. The CDR3 totals 15 residues. The CDR3 DNA reads TGTGCCAGCAGCTTAGATCGGGGGACGGGGGAGACCCAGTACTTC. Protein: CASSLDRGTGETQYF.

The chain uses TRBV10-3 and TRBJ1-5; 9 nucleotides agree with TRBD1. The V gene end was trimmed by 6 bases and the J gene end by 6 bases; junction bases not matched to a gene: 6. This CDR3 is built from 14 residues. Germline V gives CDR1 ENHRY, CDR2 SYGVKD. CDR3: CAISGTGTPQPQHF. The CDR3 nucleotides read TGTGCCATCAGCGGGACAGGGACCCCTCAGCCCCAGCATTTT.

The V gene is TRBV6-2 or TRBV6-3, the J gene TRBJ2-7, with D uncertain. The CDR3 spans 11 residues. Germline loops: CDR1 MNHEY, CDR2 SVGEGT. Trimming took off 2 bases at V and 7 bases at J, with 6 bases between the two ends. For the CDR3, the DNA is TGTGCCAGCAGTTACGACTGGGAGCAGTACTTC. This translates into CASSYDWEQYF.

The table lists this clonotype with a few counts. This chain uses TRBV29-1 with TRBJ2-7; no definite D call. Germline CDR1 and CDR2: SQVTM and ANQGSEA. The length of the CDR3 is 13 residues. Trimming cost V 4 bases and J 6 bases, with 16 bases left between them. The CDR3 region has the DNA TGCAGCGTTGTTGTTAGTAAATTATCCGAGCAGTACTTC. Translating gives CSVVVSKLSEQYF.

About this clonotype itself: Its ends do not fully match the called genes, so a read error is possible. V and J are TRBV7-7 and TRBJ2-5, with D possibly being TRBD1 or TRBD2 (5 bases each). The CDR3 extends over 15 amino acids. Germline-derived CDR1 and CDR2 are SSHAT and FNYEAQ (reference sequence). The CDR3 loop reads CASSLGTTKSETQYF. CDR3 DNA sequence: TGTGCTAGCAGCTTGGGGACGACCAAGTCGGAGACCCAGTACTTC. Based on the CDR3 plus reference TRBV7-7 and TRBJ2-5, the full variable domain is GAGVSQSPRYKVTKRGQDVTLRCDPISSHATLYWYQQALGQGPEFLTYFNYEAQPDKSGLPSDRFSAERPEGSISTLTIQRTEQRDSAMYRCASSLGTTKSETQYFGPGTRLLVL.

This clonotype was observed a few times. This rearrangement joins TRBV6-6 to TRBJ2-5; TRBD1 matches 12 bases. The J call may not be correct, given that the DNA end is closer to TRBJ2-7. CDR1 MNHNY and CDR2 SVGAGI come from the germline V gene (reference sequence). The CDR3 is 16 amino acids. The CDR3 loop is CASSYSGTGGAAEQYF. The DNA of the CDR3 is TGTGCCAGCAGTTACTCAGGGACAGGGGGCGCAGCCGAGCAGTACTTC.

This clonotype was counted only a few times. The V and J genes are TRBV7-9 and TRBJ2-7; D is tentatively TRBD1 or TRBD2 (5 bases each). The CDR3 length is 16 residues. Trimming removed 1 base from V and 5 bases from J, with 18 bases in between. The germline CDR1 and CDR2 sequences are SEHNR and FQNEAQ (reference sequence). CDR3: CASSLVRGYEGNEQYF. In nucleotides, the CDR3 is TGTGCCAGCAGCTTAGTTAGGGGCTATGAGGGGAACGAGCAGTACTTC.